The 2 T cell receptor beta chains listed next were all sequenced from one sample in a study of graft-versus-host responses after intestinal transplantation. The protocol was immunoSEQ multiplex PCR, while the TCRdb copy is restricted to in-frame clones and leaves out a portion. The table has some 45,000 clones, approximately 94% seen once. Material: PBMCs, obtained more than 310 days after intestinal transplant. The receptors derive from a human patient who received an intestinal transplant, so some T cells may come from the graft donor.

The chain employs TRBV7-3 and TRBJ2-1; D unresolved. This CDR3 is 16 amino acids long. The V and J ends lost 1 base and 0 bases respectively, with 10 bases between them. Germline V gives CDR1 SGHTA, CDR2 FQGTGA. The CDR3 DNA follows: TGTGCCAGCAGCTTAATCCCGTCTAGCTCCTACAATGAGCAGTTCTTC. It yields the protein CASSLIPSSSYNEQFF.

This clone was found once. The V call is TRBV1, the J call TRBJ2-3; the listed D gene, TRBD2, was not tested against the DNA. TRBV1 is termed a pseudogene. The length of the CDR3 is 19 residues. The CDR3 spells CTSSQHPSASGDSTDTQYF. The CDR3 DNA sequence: TGCACCAGCAGCCAACATCCTTCGGCTAGCGGGGACAGCACAGATACGCAGTATTTT.